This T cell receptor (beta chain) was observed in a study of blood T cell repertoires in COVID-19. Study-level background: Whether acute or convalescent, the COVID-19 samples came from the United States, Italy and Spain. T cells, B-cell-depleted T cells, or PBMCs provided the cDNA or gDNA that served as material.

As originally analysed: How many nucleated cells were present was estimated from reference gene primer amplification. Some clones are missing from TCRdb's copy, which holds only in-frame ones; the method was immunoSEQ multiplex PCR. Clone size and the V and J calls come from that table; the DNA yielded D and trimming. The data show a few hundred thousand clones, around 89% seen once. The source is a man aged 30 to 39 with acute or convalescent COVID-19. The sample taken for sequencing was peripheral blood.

As DNA, the CDR3 is TGCGCCAGCAGCCTAAGTGTACCTCTGGGGGCGACTGAAGCTTTCTTT. This codes for CASSLSVPLGATEAFF. V usage is TRBV4-1 and J usage is TRBJ1-1, with D possibly TRBD1 on 6 matching bases. Trimming took 4 bases from V and 5 from J, leaving 20 bases between them. Per germline, CDR1 MGHRA and CDR2 YSYEKL. This CDR3 spans 16 amino acids.